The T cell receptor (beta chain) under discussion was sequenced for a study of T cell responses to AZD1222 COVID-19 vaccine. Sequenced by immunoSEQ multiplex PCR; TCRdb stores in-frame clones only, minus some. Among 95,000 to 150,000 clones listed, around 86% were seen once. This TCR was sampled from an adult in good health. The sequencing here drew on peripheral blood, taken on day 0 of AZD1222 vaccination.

The CDR3 region has the DNA TGTGCCAGCAGTTTACGGACAGGTCGATACGAGCAGTACTTC. Encoded protein: CASSLRTGRYEQYF. V and J are TRBV27 and TRBJ2-7; 7 bases match TRBD1. CDR1 and CDR2 from the germline V gene are MNHEY and SMNVEV (reference sequence). The CDR3 covers 14 residues. V dropped 2 bases and J dropped 4; count of bases not matched to a gene: 5.